Shown below are 24 T cell receptor beta chains from a single sample sequenced in a study of regulatory T cells in long-lasting Graves disease. The sample's time point: persistent/refractory GD, antithyroid drugs over 5 years with positive TRAb. Scientists built the TCR library using RNA that was extracted from PBMCs. Arm-PCR of CDR3 regions and iRepertoire HTBI primers were the basis on which TCR beta libraries were built. TCRdb re-analysed the multiplex PCR reads in MiXCR, keeping a single row per CDR3 protein. The table includes 360,000 or so distinct CDR3 sequences, approximately 25% detected once. The sequenced sample was peripheral blood mononuclear cells (PBMCs), obtained when the disease was refractory, from a patient treated with antithyroid drugs. Receptors were obtained from a middle-aged woman with Graves disease.

The V gene is TRBV20-1, the J gene TRBJ2-2, with 7 positions matching TRBD2. J was trimmed by 5 bases and V by 5 bases; bases with no gene match: 8. This CDR3 has 14 amino acids. Germline values: CDR1 DFQATT, CDR2 SNEGSKA (reference sequence). CDR3 amino acids: CSAPGLVGTGELFF. CDR3 coding DNA: TGCAGTGCTCCCGGACTAGTCGGTACCGGGGAGCTGTTTTTT.

This clonotype was observed many times. The genes are TRBV2 and TRBJ1-1, with TRBD1 matching over 9 bases. Germline V lookup: CDR1 SNHLY, CDR2 FYNNEI. V dropped 5 bases and J dropped 7; count of bases not matched to a gene: 11. CDR3 length: 15 residues. The CDR3 bases are TGTGCCAGCAGTCACAACAGGGGGCCCAACGGTGAAGCTTTCTTT. The encoded protein is CASSHNRGPNGEAFF.

The V and J genes are TRBV20-1 and TRBJ2-1; 8 bases agree with TRBD2. Germline lookup yields CDR1 DFQATT and CDR2 SNEGSKA (reference sequence). Trimming at V came to 3 bases and at J to 2 bases, leaving 3 bases not matched to a gene. The CDR3 sequence is 14 residues long. The CDR3 nucleotides read TGCAGTGCTAGCACTAGCGGAACCTACAATGAGCAGTTCTTC. Its protein product is CSASTSGTYNEQFF.

The table lists this clonotype with many counts. The V gene is TRBV28, the J gene TRBJ2-1; D unclear. Per the germline V gene, CDR1 is MDHEN and CDR2 is SYDVKM. V lost 7 bases and J 4 bases, leaving 17 bases between the germline ends. This CDR3 has 15 amino acids. The CDR3 protein is CASTSWKGRYNEQFF. CDR3 nucleotide sequence: TGTGCCAGCACATCTTGGAAGGGCCGTTACAATGAGCAGTTCTTC.

The rearrangement links TRBV24-1 to TRBJ2-1; D gene unclear. Germline CDR1 reads KGHDR; CDR2 reads SFDVKD. The V end lost 4 bases, the J end lost 5 bases, and 11 bases lay between the germline ends. The length of the CDR3 is 14 residues. In DNA, the CDR3 is TGTGCCACCAGTGACGGACGAGAAAACAATGAGCAGTTCTTC. Translating gives CATSDGRENNEQFF.

V is TRBV14 and J is TRBJ1-1, with a possible D match to TRBD1 (5 bases). Germline assignment: CDR1 SGHDN and CDR2 FVKESK. V lost 0 bases, J lost 0 bases, and 11 bases lay in between. The CDR3 is 16 amino acids. The CDR3 DNA reads TGTGCCAGCAGCCAAGATCTTGGGGCCATGAACACTGAAGCTTTCTTT. Residues: CASSQDLGAMNTEAFF. The complete variable domain, with remaining parts taken from reference TRBV14 and TRBJ1-1, reads EAGVTQFPSHSVIEKGQTVTLRCDPISGHDNLYWYRRVMGKEIKFLLHFVKESKQDESGMPNNRFLAERTGGTYSTLKVQPAELEDSGVYFCASSQDLGAMNTEAFFGQGTRLTVV.

The rearrangement joins TRBV28 to TRBJ1-2; D may be TRBD1 (5 bases). The CDR3 is 14 residues long. Trimming cost V 10 bases and J 2 bases, with 17 bases left between them. From germline, CDR1 is MDHEN and CDR2 SYDVKM. CDR3 region: CATVYGTENYGYTF. The DNA of the CDR3 is TGTGCCACTGTCTACGGGACTGAAAACTATGGCTACACCTTC.

This clonotype came up a few times. The V call is TRBV12-3 or TRBV12-4, the J call TRBJ2-3; TRBD1 matches at 9 bases. V was clipped by 6 bases and J by 4 bases; unmatched bases: 8. CDR3 length equals 15 residues. CDR3 protein: CASRTGTGSSDTQYF. The CDR3 region has the DNA TGTGCCAGCAGGACCGGGACAGGGTCATCAGATACGCAGTATTTT.

In this sample, this clonotype turned up many times. The gene calls are TRBV2 and TRBJ1-2, with D maybe TRBD1 (5 bases). Germline V CDR1 and CDR2: SNHLY, FYNNEI. This CDR3 has 13 amino acids. Trimming left V 2 bases short and J 2 bases short, with 6 bases between. The CDR3 region has the DNA TGTGCCAGCAGTGAATGGGACAACTATGGCTACACCTTC. Protein: CASSEWDNYGYTF.

This clonotype was counted a few times. This chain joins TRBV20-1 and TRBJ1-3; TRBD1 agrees at 7 bases. V gave up 6 bases and J gave up 2 bases; unmatched junction bases: 13. This CDR3 contains 16 residues. Germline V CDR1 and CDR2: DFQATT, SNEGSKA (reference sequence). CDR3 in amino acids: CSAVGGGSFPGNTIYF. In DNA form, the CDR3 reads TGCAGTGCCGTAGGAGGGGGCTCTTTCCCTGGAAACACCATATATTTT.

This clonotype was recorded only once. The V call is TRBV29-1, the J call TRBJ2-1; 9 bases match TRBD2. In germline, CDR1 is SQVTM, CDR2 ANQGSEA. V gave up 4 bases and J gave up 8 bases; unmatched junction bases: 6. The CDR3 is 13 residues long. The CDR3 reads CSVGLAVWDEQFF. In nucleotides, the CDR3 is TGCAGCGTTGGACTAGCGGTCTGGGATGAGCAGTTCTTC.

This clonotype showed up many times. V usage is TRBV5-1 and J usage is TRBJ1-1; no reliable D call. V lost 3 bases to trimming and J lost 0 bases, with 9 bases between them. The CDR3 is made up of 14 amino acids. Germline V gives CDR1 SGHRS, CDR2 YFSETQ. As DNA, the CDR3 is TGCGCCAGCAGCTCCTATGGATTGAACACTGAAGCTTTCTTT. Translation: CASSSYGLNTEAFF.

Remarks on this clonotype: The junction departs from the called germline gene at one end, perhaps through a read error. The chain combines TRBV24-1 with TRBJ2-6; the match to TRBD1 covers 8 bases. CDR1 KGHDR and CDR2 SFDVKD come from the germline V gene. The CDR3 is made up of 19 amino acids. The CDR3 loop reads CATTSDRGQGYSGANALTF. As DNA, the CDR3 is TGTGCCACCACCTCCGACCGCGGACAGGGTTACTCTGGGGCCAACGCCCTGACTTTC.

This sequence joins TRBV6-1 and TRBJ2-7, with 7 bases aligning to TRBD1. J was trimmed by 5 bases and V by 5 bases; bases with no gene match: 6. CDR1 and CDR2 (germline): MNHNS, SASEGT. There are 13 residues in the CDR3. CDR3 amino acids: CASSPRDRNEQYF. CDR3 DNA sequence: TGTGCCAGCAGTCCCCGGGACAGAAACGAGCAGTACTTC.

The V call is TRBV2, the J call TRBJ1-5; D perhaps matches TRBD1 (5 bases). V gave up 6 bases and J gave up 4 bases, with 13 bases separating them. The CDR3 totals 14 residues. The V gene's germline CDR1 is SNHLY and CDR2 FYNNEI. The CDR3 region has the DNA TGTGCCAGCAGCGCCTTCAGGGTAAATCAGCCCCAGCATTTT. Protein product: CASSAFRVNQPQHF.

This chain uses TRBV7-8 with TRBJ1-5; no clear D gene. V was trimmed by 2 bases and J by 0 bases, leaving 14 bases between them. CDR3 length equals 17 residues. The germline V gene encodes CDR1 SGHVS and CDR2 FQNEAQ. The CDR3 nucleotides are TGTGCCAGCAGCTTAAGGCCCGGTTTCTGTAGCAATCAGCCCCAGCATTTT. It translates to CASSLRPGFCSNQPQHF.

The V gene is TRBV3-1, the J gene TRBJ2-5; 11 nucleotides agree with TRBD2. CDR1 is LGHDT, CDR2 YNNKEL, per germline (reference sequence). The V and J ends lost 3 bases and 4 bases, in that order; junction bases with no gene match: 4. The CDR3 is made up of 15 amino acids. CDR3 residues: CASSQLGLAGETQYF. Written as DNA, the CDR3 is TGTGCCAGCAGCCAGCTTGGACTAGCGGGAGAGACCCAGTACTTC.

The rearrangement uses TRBV7-9 and TRBJ2-6; possible D gene TRBD1, 5 bases. CDR3 size: 17 residues. The germline V gene encodes CDR1 SEHNR and CDR2 FQNEAQ (reference sequence). The V end was cut by 2 bases, the J end by 0 bases, with 11 bases between. The CDR3 loop is CASSLQGLSSGANVLTF. CDR3 bases: TGTGCCAGCAGCTTACAGGGCCTAAGCTCTGGGGCCAACGTCCTGACTTTC.

V is TRBV7-9 and J is TRBJ1-1; no reliable D call. The CDR3 spans 16 residues. CDR1 and CDR2 (germline): SEHNR, FQNEAQ (reference sequence). V shed 5 bases and J shed 0 bases, with 16 bases lying between them. CDR3 DNA sequence: TGTGCCAGCAGCCCCCGGGAGGCCGATCTGAACACTGAAGCTTTCTTT. This codes for CASSPREADLNTEAFF. Full variable domain (missing parts from reference TRBV7-9 and TRBJ1-1): DTGVSQNPRHKITKRGQNVTFRCDPISEHNRLYWYRQTLGQGPEFLTYFQNEAQLEKSRLLSDRFSAERPKGSFSTLEIQRTEQGDSAMYLCASSPREADLNTEAFFGQGTRLTVV.

In its sample, this clonotype was seen a few times. This rearrangement joins TRBV10-3 to TRBJ2-7; no reliable D call. Germline assignment: CDR1 ENHRY and CDR2 SYGVKD. This CDR3 spans 12 amino acids. Trimming cost V 3 bases and J 5 bases, with 8 bases left between them. In nucleotides, the CDR3 is TGTGCCATCAGTGATCAAAGAGACGAGCAGTACTTC. This codes for CAISDQRDEQYF.

The chain carries TRBV30 and TRBJ2-7; maybe TRBD1 (6 bases). V was cut by 1 base and J by 3 bases, with 13 bases left in between. The CDR3 contains 14 residues. CDR1 GTSNPN and CDR2 SVGIG come from the germline V gene (reference sequence). The CDR3 region is CAWSAWTDSYEQYF. The CDR3 DNA sequence: TGTGCCTGGAGTGCATGGACAGACAGCTACGAGCAGTACTTC.

This clonotype was seen at least ten times. This chain connects TRBV6-1 to TRBJ2-7; D is unresolved. Germline V CDR1 and CDR2: MNHNS, SASEGT. V gave up 3 bases and J gave up 4 bases, with 22 bases separating them. This CDR3 region has 17 residues. CDR3 nucleotides: TGTGCCAGCAGTGATTCCCACCTCTCGACAAATTATTACGAGCAGTACTTC. Translated, it gives CASSDSHLSTNYYEQYF.

The chain has TRBV28 and TRBJ2-7; D perhaps matches TRBD1 (5 bases). CDR1 and CDR2 from the germline V gene are MDHEN and SYDVKM. CDR3 length: 14 amino acids. The V and J ends lost 8 bases and 5 bases respectively, with 19 bases between them. CDR3 amino acids: CASSPRAGNDEQYF. The CDR3 nucleotides are TGTGCCAGCTCACCCCGAGCAGGGAACGACGAGCAGTACTTC.

The gene calls are TRBV28 and TRBJ1-5; a weak D match, TRBD1 (5 bases). Germline V lookup: CDR1 MDHEN, CDR2 SYDVKM. The CDR3 runs to 16 residues. V was cut by 3 bases and J by 4 bases, with 16 bases left in between. The CDR3, as DNA: TGTGCCAGCAGTTTTCCTTTTTCAGGGCATAATCAGCCCCAGCATTTT. Protein sequence: CASSFPFSGHNQPQHF.